Listed below are T cell receptor beta chains from one sample, sequenced in a study of early T cells in non-severe SARS-CoV-2 infection. One entry per CDR3 protein results from TCRdb running MiXCR on the 5' RACE reads. The table has about 83,000 distinct CDR3 sequences, roughly an eighth seen once. The material sequenced was whole blood. Receptor source: an adult who was a healthcare worker with PCR-confirmed SARS-CoV-2 infection or an uninfected control (not recorded which). CDR3s include the opening cysteine and the closing phenylalanine or tryptophan. A D gene is named only where the DNA matches it firmly. Some rows have no size entry. The others give once, few or many, or a class for an expanded clone.

D,size,V,J,CDR3,DNA
TRBD1,few,TRBV5-1,TRBJ1-2,CASSFTDRGRGYTF,TGCGCCAGCAGCTTCACGGACAGGGGTCGTGGCTACACCTTC
TRBD2,few,TRBV20-1,TRBJ2-1,CSASSGGSYNEQFF,TGCAGTGCTAGTAGCGGGGGCTCCTACAATGAGCAGTTCTTC
NA,few,TRBV6-4,TRBJ2-3,CASSGTTDIRDTQYF,TGTGCCAGCAGTGGGACTACCGATATCCGAGACACGCAGTATTTT
TRBD1,many,TRBV5-1,TRBJ2-1,CASSPDRGPVNEQFF,TGCGCCAGCAGCCCGGACAGGGGCCCCGTTAATGAGCAGTTCTTC
NA,many,TRBV7-2,TRBJ1-2,CASSSPGRVYGYTF,TGTGCCAGCAGCTCACCAGGACGGGTTTATGGCTACACCTTC
TRBD1,NA,TRBV7-9,TRBJ1-2,CASSLIPMRKTGNGYTF,TGTGCCAGCAGCTTAATCCCAATGCGCAAGACAGGGAATGGCTACACCTTC
TRBD1,many,TRBV5-1,TRBJ2-2,CASRPQGAPGGELFF,TGCGCCAGCAGACCCCAGGGGGCGCCTGGCGGGGAGCTGTTTTTT
NA,many,TRBV21-1,TRBJ2-2,CASSPPRQRNTGELFF,TGTGCCAGCAGCCCCCCAAGGCAGCGGAACACCGGGGAGCTGTTTTTT
NA,many,TRBV19,TRBJ1-2,CASSEPQIAGGYTF,TGTGCCAGTAGTGAGCCCCAAATAGCCGGGGGCTACACCTTC
NA,NA,TRBV11-2,TRBJ2-2,CASSRRTARTGELFF,TGTGCCAGCAGCCGCAGGACCGCGAGGACCGGGGAGCTGTTTTTT
NA,NA,TRBV4-3,TRBJ2-2,CASSQEPGEVGELFF,TGCGCCAGCAGCCAAGAACCAGGGGAGGTCGGGGAGCTGTTTTTT
TRBD1,NA,TRBV9,TRBJ1-5,CASSRTGRYNQPQHF,TGTGCCAGCAGCCGGACAGGGAGGTACAATCAGCCCCAGCATTTT
NA,NA,TRBV20-1,TRBJ2-7,CSARDISRKSYEQYF,TGCAGTGCTAGAGATATCTCGCGGAAATCCTACGAGCAGTACTTC
NA,few,TRBV5-1,TRBJ2-7,CASSLLGPYEQYF,TGCGCCAGCAGCTTGCTGGGTCCCTACGAGCAGTACTTC
NA,few,TRBV11-2,TRBJ2-5,CASSSWSSQETQYF,TGTGCCAGCAGCTCGTGGAGCAGCCAAGAGACCCAGTACTTC
TRBD2,many,TRBV12-3/TRBV12-4,TRBJ2-7,CASSLAGGSYEQYF,TGTGCCAGCAGTCTAGCGGGGGGCTCCTACGAGCAGTACTTC
TRBD1,few,TRBV7-8,TRBJ2-7,CASSLGQGVYEQYF,TGTGCCAGCAGCTTGGGGCAGGGGGTTTACGAGCAGTACTTC
NA,NA,TRBV7-9,TRBJ1-2,CASSSGALLSGYTF,TGTGCCAGCAGCTCGGGCGCCCTCCTTAGCGGCTACACCTTC
NA,many,TRBV7-6,TRBJ1-1,CASSPYLNTEAFF,TGTGCCAGCAGCCCGTATTTGAACACTGAAGCTTTCTTT
NA,NA,TRBV13,TRBJ2-5,CASSISGTLGQETQYF,TGTGCCAGCAGCATATCCGGGACATTGGGCCAAGAGACCCAGTACTTC
TRBD2,NA,TRBV7-2,TRBJ2-5,CASSLASGALQETQYF,TGTGCCAGCAGCTTAGCTAGCGGGGCCCTCCAAGAGACCCAGTACTTC
NA,many,TRBV20-1,TRBJ1-1,CSARLHPLVNTEAFF,TGCAGTGCAAGACTACACCCTCTCGTGAACACTGAAGCTTTCTTT
TRBD2,many,TRBV18,TRBJ2-5,CASSPLSGAETQYF,TGTGCCAGCTCACCGCTTAGCGGGGCAGAGACCCAGTACTTC
NA,NA,TRBV14,TRBJ2-7,CASSQDSVYEQYF,TGTGCCAGCAGCCAAGATTCAGTCTACGAGCAGTACTTC
NA,few,TRBV6-1,TRBJ2-2,CASSESRGTGELFF,TGTGCCAGCAGTGAATCCCGGGGCACCGGGGAGCTGTTTTTT
NA,NA,TRBV5-1,TRBJ2-2,CASSLALGGRRELFF,TGCGCCAGCAGCTTGGCCTTGGGGGGCCGGAGGGAGCTGTTTTTT
NA,many,TRBV15,TRBJ1-1,CATSRDMQVGAEAFF,TGTGCCACCAGCAGAGATATGCAGGTTGGGGCTGAAGCTTTCTTT
NA,many,TRBV9,TRBJ1-1,CASSALGHVGEAFF,TGTGCCAGCAGCGCATTGGGACATGTAGGTGAAGCTTTCTTT
TRBD1,few,TRBV2,TRBJ1-4,CASNDRGREKLFF,TGTGCCAGCAACGACAGGGGGCGCGAAAAACTGTTTTTT
NA,few,TRBV10-2,TRBJ1-2,CASSDAIEGDGYTF,TGCGCCAGCAGTGATGCAATTGAGGGGGACGGCTACACCTTC
NA,many,TRBV10-2,TRBJ1-5,CASSWDGNQPQHF,TGCGCCAGCAGTTGGGACGGTAATCAGCCCCAGCATTTT
NA,NA,TRBV11-2,TRBJ2-7,CASSLDQASYEQYF,TGTGCCAGCAGCTTAGACCAGGCATCCTACGAGCAGTACTTC
NA,few,TRBV9,TRBJ2-3,CASGTGTLADTQYF,TGTGCCAGTGGGACCGGGACTCTTGCAGATACGCAGTATTTT
NA,few,TRBV2,TRBJ1-5,CASSEGLSSQPQHF,TGTGCCAGCAGTGAAGGCCTGTCCAGCCAGCCCCAGCATTTT
NA,few,TRBV7-9,TRBJ2-1,CASSGGGLEQFF,TGTGCCAGCAGCGGTGGGGGTCTTGAGCAGTTCTTC
NA,many,TRBV5-1,TRBJ1-1,CASSQIPMGEPNTEAFF,TGCGCCAGCAGCCAAATACCGATGGGCGAACCGAACACTGAAGCTTTCTTT
NA,few,TRBV12-3/TRBV12-4,TRBJ1-1,CASSRRLMNTEAFF,TGTGCCAGCAGCCGACGCCTGATGAACACTGAAGCTTTCTTT
NA,few,TRBV7-8,TRBJ1-5,CASSLASGFSNQPQHF,TGTGCCAGCAGCTTAGCGTCCGGGTTCAGCAATCAGCCCCAGCATTTT
TRBD1,many,TRBV24-1,TRBJ1-2,CATSERTGEGYTF,TGTGCCACCAGTGAAAGGACAGGGGAAGGCTACACCTTC
NA,few,TRBV7-8,TRBJ1-1,CASSVEGHLNTEAFF,TGTGCCAGCAGCGTAGAGGGACACTTGAACACTGAAGCTTTCTTT
TRBD2,NA,TRBV20-1,TRBJ2-3,CSPSGGPTTQYF,TGCAGTCCTAGCGGGGGGCCCACTACGCAGTATTTT
TRBD1,NA,TRBV29-1,TRBJ1-2,CSVLPPLTGSNYGYTF,TGCAGCGTCCTCCCCCCCCTGACAGGGTCGAACTATGGCTACACCTTC
NA,many,TRBV5-5,TRBJ2-5,CASSLPQAQETQYF,TGTGCCAGCAGCTTGCCGCAGGCCCAAGAGACCCAGTACTTC
TRBD2,many,TRBV19,TRBJ2-5,CASSSAGTSEETQYF,TGTGCCAGTAGTTCAGCCGGGACTAGCGAAGAGACCCAGTACTTC
NA,many,TRBV7-6,TRBJ2-7,CASSLEGDEQYF,TGTGCCAGCAGCTTAGAAGGGGACGAGCAGTACTTC
NA,many,TRBV18,TRBJ1-1,CASSRNRDTEAFF,TGTGCCAGCTCACGAAACAGGGACACTGAAGCTTTCTTT
NA,once,TRBV10-3,TRBJ2-7,CAISEILGEQYF,TGTGCCATCAGTGAGATTCTCGGCGAGCAGTACTTC
TRBD1,few,TRBV7-9,TRBJ1-1,CASSPDRGFTEAFF,TGTGCCAGCAGCCCCGACAGGGGATTCACTGAAGCTTTCTTT
NA,NA,TRBV6-6,TRBJ1-2,CASSPGQAGRGYTF,TGTGCCAGCAGTCCCGGGCAGGCTGGTCGAGGCTACACCTTC
TRBD1,NA,TRBV5-1,TRBJ1-1,CASSPAQGRNTEAFF,TGCGCCAGCAGCCCAGCACAGGGGCGGAACACTGAAGCTTTCTTT
NA,many,TRBV7-9,TRBJ2-3,CASSPKAGFTDTQYF,TGTGCCAGCAGCCCCAAGGCCGGGTTCACAGATACGCAGTATTTT
TRBD1,NA,TRBV5-1,TRBJ2-3,CASSLPGQGEDTQYF,TGCGCCAGCAGCTTGCCGGGACAGGGGGAAGATACGCAGTATTTT
NA,many,TRBV29-1,TRBJ2-2,CSVPQDTGSGELFF,TGCAGCGTTCCCCAGGACACTGGGTCCGGGGAGCTGTTTTTT
NA,NA,TRBV20-1,TRBJ2-7,CSASTGHYEQYF,TGCAGTGCTTCCACGGGCCACTACGAGCAGTACTTC
NA,NA,TRBV29-1,TRBJ1-1,CSVETGSNTEAFF,TGCAGCGTTGAGACTGGCAGTAACACTGAAGCTTTCTTT
NA,NA,TRBV4-2,TRBJ2-2,CASSQDSSGELFF,TGTGCCAGCAGCCAAGACAGCTCGGGGGAGCTGTTTTTT
TRBD1,NA,TRBV18,TRBJ2-7,CASSRDSRSYEQYF,TGTGCCAGCTCACGGGACAGCCGCTCCTACGAGCAGTACTTC